The source of this T cell receptor beta chain is a study of blood T cell repertoires in COVID-19. The assay was immunoSEQ multiplex PCR, and TCRdb's table has in-frame clones only and misses some. Among some 340,000 clones listed, 87% were seen once. Trimming removed 0 bases from V and 8 bases from J, with 14 bases in between. This CDR3 is 16 amino acids long. Germline V gives CDR1 LNHDA, CDR2 SQIVND (reference sequence). The sample comprised PBMCs or T cells enriched from blood (not recorded which). The clonotype originates from a woman aged 25-40 years who had recovered from COVID-19. This chain links TRBV19 with TRBJ1-6; no reliable D call. The CDR3 here is CASSIDLTPQHSPLHF. The CDR3 region has the DNA TGTGCCAGTAGTATAGATCTGACACCCCAACATTCACCCCTCCACTTT. Combining the CDR3 with reference TRBV19 and TRBJ1-6 gives the whole variable domain DGGITQSPKYLFRKEGQNVTLSCEQNLNHDAMYWYRQDPGQGLRLIYYSQIVNDFQKGDIAEGYSVSREKKESFPLTVTSAQKNPTAFYLCASSIDLTPQHSPLHFGNGTRLTVT.